This passage covers 10 T cell receptor beta chains from one sample sequenced in a study of T cell responses to AZD1222 COVID-19 vaccine (dated by TCRdb to 2020 to 2023). The library was produced with the immunoSEQ multiplex PCR assay. What TCRdb holds here is the immuneACCESS table cut down to in-frame rearrangements. Part of the clones is not present; checked against another copy, under half of the missing clones reflect an unresolved V gene, and the others are unexplained. Present in this sample are about 180,000 clones, 85% to 90% of which were seen just once. The ten largest clones represent roughly 11% of the sample. Sample time point, as interpreted from the label and publication: about 28 days (+/-7) after the second vaccine dose. The sequencing here drew on peripheral blood, taken 28 days after the second AZD1222 dose. These receptors originate from an adult who received the AZD1222 COVID-19 vaccine.

V is TRBV7-9 and J is TRBJ2-1; 11 bases align to TRBD1. Germline V CDR1 and CDR2: SEHNR, FQNEAQ (reference sequence). Trimming cost V 3 bases and J 9 bases; bases outside gene matches: 4. This CDR3 is built from 14 residues. The CDR3, as DNA: TGTGCCAGCAGCTTCGGGACAGGGGGGAGTGAGCAGTTCTTC. It specifies CASSFGTGGSEQFF.

V is TRBV5-1 and J is TRBJ2-7; D ambiguous. From germline, CDR1 is SGHRS and CDR2 YFSETQ. V lost 0 bases, J lost 2 bases, and 9 bases lay in between. The CDR3 loop spans 14 amino acids. The CDR3 DNA reads TGCGCCAGCAGCTTGGAACCTGGAGCCTACGAGCAGTACTTC. It is translated as CASSLEPGAYEQYF.

The chain uses TRBV19 and TRBJ2-5; D call uncertain. Germline V gene sequence: CDR1 LNHDA, CDR2 SQIVND (reference sequence). V dropped 3 bases and J dropped 2 bases, with 10 bases sitting between them. The CDR3 contains 14 residues. The CDR3 is CASSMGNGQETQYF. CDR3 coding DNA: TGTGCCAGTAGTATGGGCAATGGGCAAGAGACCCAGTACTTC.

The gene calls are TRBV5-1 and TRBJ2-3; 9 bases are shared with TRBD1. CDR1 is SGHRS, CDR2 YFSETQ, per germline. The J segment lost 2 bases and the V segment lost 5 bases, leaving 9 bases of the junction unmatched. This CDR3 contains 16 residues. CDR3 loop: CASSEARDRVTDTQYF. The CDR3 coding sequence is TGCGCCAGCAGTGAGGCACGGGACAGGGTCACAGATACGCAGTATTTT.

The chain has TRBV21-1 and TRBJ1-1. TRBV21-1 is noted as a pseudogene. CDR3 length: 12 amino acids. CDR3: CARGTASAEAFF. The CDR3 DNA is TGTGCCAGGGGGACGGCCAGCGCTGAAGCTTTCTTT.

The chain couples TRBV7-8 to TRBJ1-2, with 8 bases matching TRBD1. CDR1 is SGHVS and CDR2 is FQNEAQ in the germline V gene. V gave up 5 bases and J gave up 7 bases; unmatched junction bases: 9. The CDR3 is 14 residues long. The CDR3 region is CASSDTGGFSGYTF. Here the CDR3 DNA reads TGTGCCAGCAGCGACACAGGGGGGTTTAGTGGCTACACCTTC.

The sample holds one count of this clone. The J gene is TRBJ1-6, the V gene TRBV28; no clear D gene. V was clipped by 2 bases and J by 8 bases, with 10 bases between them. Germline V gene data show CDR1 as MDHEN and CDR2 as SYDVKM. This CDR3 has 14 residues. The CDR3 region has the DNA TGTGCCAGCAGTTTAACCGGGCCGTATTCACCCCTCCACTTT. It yields the protein CASSLTGPYSPLHF.

This chain joins TRBV7-3 and TRBJ1-6; 7 positions agree with TRBD1. The CDR3 sequence is 15 residues long. The germline V gene encodes CDR1 SGHTA and CDR2 FQGTGA. J was trimmed by 9 bases and V by 1 base; bases with no gene match: 6. CDR3 DNA sequence: TGTGCCAGCAGCTTAAACAGCCGACAGGGTTCACCCCTCCACTTT. Its translation is CASSLNSRQGSPLHF.

The rearrangement uses TRBV10-3 and TRBJ2-5, with a tentative D call TRBD1 (7 bases). V gave up 6 bases and J gave up 1 base, with 12 bases separating them. Germline V CDR1 and CDR2: ENHRY, SYGVKD. The CDR3 contains 14 residues. The CDR3 DNA follows: TGTGCCATCAGCGGCGGGACAGTCCAAGAGACCCAGTACTTC. It yields the protein CAISGGTVQETQYF.

In its sample, this clone was seen a few times. This rearrangement joins TRBV5-1 to TRBJ2-1; TRBD1 agrees at 7 bases. The CDR3 runs to 15 residues. Trimming at V came to 0 bases and at J to 2 bases, leaving 2 bases not matched to a gene. Germline CDR1 reads SGHRS; CDR2 reads YFSETQ. CDR3 in amino acids: CASSLGRGTYNEQFF. Written as DNA, the CDR3 is TGCGCCAGCAGCTTGGGCAGGGGGACCTACAATGAGCAGTTCTTC.